A selection of T cell receptor beta chains follows, all from one sample in a study of blood T cell repertoires in COVID-19. Sequencing was performed with immunoSEQ multiplex PCR; in TCRdb, only in-frame clones are kept and a portion is missing. Among hundreds of thousands of clones listed, 90% were seen once. Sequenced input: peripheral blood. Source of these receptors: a middle-aged woman with COVID-19, enrolled during active disease. Both conserved end residues are part of each CDR3.

CDR3: CASSLVGGMGISNQPQHF
V: TRBV7-9

CDR3: CASSLDRVGSPLHF
V: TRBV5-4

CDR3: CASRPLAGAADTQYF
V: TRBV2

CDR3: CASSLELAGPSGNEQFF
V: TRBV5-4

CDR3: CASSQDVTAYWGYTF
V: TRBV4-1

CDR3: CASSRGQGTTGELFF
V: TRBV3-1/TRBV3-2

CDR3: CASSSQGRQPQHF
V: TRBV28

CDR3: CASSYEAGVSLGELFF
V: TRBV6-5

CDR3: CASSLAGRGPTYEQYF
V: TRBV7-9

CDR3: CASSAPGGTGGNTIYF
V: TRBV25-1

CDR3: CASSPLPGQGAPGEQFF
V: TRBV18

CDR3: CASSLNKNRQWQPQHF
V: TRBV28

CDR3: CAWGSGTGIDQAQHF
V: TRBV30

CDR3: CASSLGPGDYTF
V: TRBV5-4

CDR3: CASTGLAGASDEQYF
V: TRBV6-6

CDR3: CASSQDSGMGTYTGELFF
V: TRBV4-1

CDR3: CASSPGTSGGFYTDTQYF
V: TRBV18

CDR3: CASRRLAGINEQFF
V: TRBV28

CDR3: CVGLGHGDEQFF
V: TRBV12-3/TRBV12-4

CDR3: CASRPYTGTGAGNTIYF
V: TRBV7-9

CDR3: CAIQPGLDTDTQYF
V: TRBV19

CDR3: CASRWGQNNSPLHF
V: TRBV7-9

CDR3: CASNHGQVGDTQYF
V: TRBV28

CDR3: CASSLGGGYGYTF
V: TRBV7-3

CDR3: CASSESRQGVYEQYF
V: TRBV2

CDR3: CASSQDYSRGTGELFF
V: TRBV4-3

CDR3: CASSSNTGTGTYGYTF
V: TRBV6-5

CDR3: CASSLTPDRERNQPQHF
V: TRBV7-7

CDR3: CASSQAPSSPEQFF
V: TRBV14

CDR3: CASSPILVGNGDEKLFF
V: TRBV4-2

CDR3: CSAGTRLYEQYF
V: TRBV29-1

CDR3: CASSAAGTGTGYSNQPQHF
V: TRBV2

CDR3: CASSRSTGGYSYGYTF
V: TRBV27

CDR3: CASSEHPAGGTGELFF
V: TRBV6-1

CDR3: CSTAPGQYF
V: TRBV20-1

CDR3: CASRRLPGTGGNEKLFF
V: TRBV27

CDR3: CASSVSGYGNTIYF
V: TRBV5-6

CDR3: CASSRFGWGDTDTQYF
V: TRBV3-1/TRBV3-2

CDR3: CASSPPSTGLYEQYF
V: TRBV18

CDR3: CASSARTSEDEQFF
V: TRBV7-9

CDR3: CASSVGGYYGYTF
V: TRBV7-2

CDR3: CASSLPSNTEAFF
V: TRBV6-5

CDR3: CASSQDHHGLAGAHEQYF
V: TRBV4-3

CDR3: CASSVPRTSGRARSGELFF
V: TRBV9

CDR3: CASSELAGGPKFF
V: TRBV19

CDR3: CASSLRILVAQPQHF
V: TRBV28

CDR3: CASSFDRGTDTQYF
V: TRBV7-2

CDR3: CASSLYRRVTEAFF
V: TRBV28

CDR3: CASSLEVGEKLFF
V: TRBV27

CDR3: CASSLHLNTEAFF
V: TRBV7-3

CDR3: CASSSPDRGNTEAFF
V: TRBV6-6

CDR3: CASGSWDNGYTF
V: TRBV5-1

CDR3: CASSLVPGSSYEQYF
V: TRBV28